This is a list of T cell receptor beta chains from one sample in a study of regulatory T cells in long-lasting Graves disease. TCRdb fed the multiplex PCR reads into MiXCR, producing one record per CDR3 protein. In the table there are a few hundred thousand distinct CDR3 sequences, roughly a fifth of which are singletons. The source was peripheral blood mononuclear cells (PBMCs), collected when the disease was refractory, from a patient treated with antithyroid drugs. These receptors all stem from a female donor with Graves disease. CDR3s include the opening cysteine and the closing phenylalanine or tryptophan. A D gene is named only where the DNA matches it firmly. A clone size is listed for some rows: how often the clone was seen (once, few, many), or a class if it is expanded.

j_call | d_call | v_call | clone_size | cdr3_nt | cdr3_aa
TRBJ1-2 | - | TRBV30 | many | TGTGCCTGGAGTGTCGCGAGCTATGGCTACACCTTC | CAWSVASYGYTF
TRBJ2-7 | - | TRBV20-1 | many | TGCAGTGCTAGAGATTCGGCTACGAGCTCCTACGAGCAGTACTTC | CSARDSATSSYEQYF
TRBJ2-7 | - | TRBV28 | many | TGTGCCAGCAGGCCGGACAGTTTAAAAACCTACGAGCAGTACTTC | CASRPDSLKTYEQYF
TRBJ1-5 | TRBD1 | TRBV6-1 | few | TGTGCCAGCAGCGGGGACAGGTCCCCCCGTCAGCAGCCCCAGCATTTT | CASSGDRSPRQQPQHF
TRBJ1-5 | - | TRBV3-2 | - | TGTGCCAGCAGCCTAGGGACAGGGGGCGGACGGCAGCCCCAGCATTTT | CASSLGTGGGRQPQHF
TRBJ2-2 | - | TRBV2 | - | TGTGCCAGCAGTGAGCAGGGGGGGTACACCGGGGAGCTGTTTTTT | CASSEQGGYTGELFF
TRBJ2-7 | TRBD2 | TRBV7-9 | few | TGTGCCAGCAGCAGACACTTAGCGGGAGTGGTCGAGCAGTACTTC | CASSRHLAGVVEQYF
TRBJ1-1 | TRBD1 | TRBV10-3 | - | TGTGCCATCAAAGGGGGCGACGATCGTACTGAAGCTTTCTTT | CAIKGGDDRTEAFF
TRBJ1-3 | - | TRBV7-2 | few | TGTGCCAGCAGCTTACAAAGCTCTGGAAACACCATATATTTT | CASSLQSSGNTIYF
TRBJ2-1 | TRBD2 | TRBV5-1 | many | TGCGCCAGCAGCCAAGGACTAGCGGGAGTTAGGGATGAGCAGTTCTTC | CASSQGLAGVRDEQFF
TRBJ2-3 | - | TRBV28 | - | TGTGCCAGCAGTCGAGACTGGCGTACCGGGACAGATACGCAGTATTTT | CASSRDWRTGTDTQYF
TRBJ2-2 | - | TRBV28 | few | TGTGCCAGCAATGGGGGGGCGAGCACCGGGGAGCTGTTTTTT | CASNGGASTGELFF
TRBJ1-1 | - | TRBV30 | - | TGTGCCTGGAGTATGGTAGAGAACACTGAAGCTTTCTTT | CAWSMVENTEAFF
TRBJ1-1 | TRBD1 | TRBV29-1 | - | TGCAGCGTTGTGGAGGGGGCGGGTACTGAAGCTTTCTTT | CSVVEGAGTEAFF
TRBJ2-7 | - | TRBV3-1 | many | TGTGCCAGCAGCCAATACGGGAGTGGGTACGAGCAGTACTTC | CASSQYGSGYEQYF
TRBJ1-1 | TRBD1 | TRBV29-1 | few | TGCAGCGTTGACAGGGGGCTTGTGAACACTGAAGCTTTCTTT | CSVDRGLVNTEAFF
TRBJ2-5 | - | TRBV7-2 | many | TGTGCCAGCAGCCCATATGGGGGGACCCAGTACTTC | CASSPYGGTQYF
TRBJ1-2 | TRBD1 | TRBV7-9 | - | TGTGCCAGCAGCTTAAAACAGGGGGAGAGCGGCTACACCTTC | CASSLKQGESGYTF
TRBJ2-3 | - | TRBV28 | - | TGTGCCAGCAGTTTGCAGCCTACAGATACGCAGTATTTT | CASSLQPTDTQYF
TRBJ2-7 | TRBD2 | TRBV6-5 | many | TGTGCCAGCAGTTACTCACCAGCGGGAGCCTACGAGCAGTACTTC | CASSYSPAGAYEQYF
TRBJ2-5 | TRBD2 | TRBV6-2/TRBV6-3 | - | TGTGCCAGCAGTTTAGCGGGAGGACGACAAGAGACCCAGTACTTC | CASSLAGGRQETQYF
TRBJ2-7 | - | TRBV3-1 | - | TGTGCCAGCAGCCAAGCCGGGACACAAACAAACGAGCAGTACTTC | CASSQAGTQTNEQYF
TRBJ2-7 | TRBD1 | TRBV20-1 | - | TGCAGTGCCAGTGTGACAGGGGTTTTCTACGAGCAGTACTTC | CSASVTGVFYEQYF
TRBJ1-2 | - | TRBV20-1 | many | TGCAGTGCTAGTGGGCAGTATGGCTACACCTTC | CSASGQYGYTF
TRBJ2-5 | - | TRBV11-2 | many | TGTGCCAGCAGCCTAAGTGGGCTCCAAGAGACCCAGTACTTC | CASSLSGLQETQYF
TRBJ1-5 | - | TRBV12-3/TRBV12-4 | many | TGTGCCAGCAGTGACCTTGGGGGGGTTCAGCCCCAGCATTTT | CASSDLGGVQPQHF
TRBJ2-1 | - | TRBV7-2 | - | TGTGCCAGCAGCTTAGACCCCCGTGGGGAGCAGTTCTTC | CASSLDPRGEQFF
TRBJ2-7 | TRBD1 | TRBV3-1 | - | TGTGCCAGCAGCCCGCGGGACAGGGAATCCTACGAGCAGTACTTC | CASSPRDRESYEQYF
TRBJ1-4 | - | TRBV11-2 | - | TGTGCCAGCAGCTTATGGGGGTCTAATGAAAAACTGTTTTTT | CASSLWGSNEKLFF
TRBJ2-2 | TRBD1 | TRBV20-1 | many | TGCAGTGCCCAACGGGACAGGTCTCCCGGGGAGCTGTTTTTT | CSAQRDRSPGELFF
TRBJ1-4 | - | TRBV2 | many | TGTGCCAGCAGGGACCAACAGACCGAAAAACTGTTTTTT | CASRDQQTEKLFF
TRBJ2-2 | - | TRBV5-1 | few | TGCGCCAGCAGCACGGACCTCACCGGGAAGCTGTTTTTT | CASSTDLTGKLFF
TRBJ2-6 | - | TRBV6-9 | few | TGTGCCAGCAGTTACGGTTTGGAGACTGGGGCCAACGTCCTGACTTTC | CASSYGLETGANVLTF
TRBJ1-1 | - | TRBV6-1 | - | TGTGCCAGCCGAAACCGCGGGGGCGGCACTGAAGCTTTCTTT | CASRNRGGGTEAFF
TRBJ1-1 | TRBD1 | TRBV10-3 | many | TGTGCCATCAGACAGGGACAGGGGGCAGCTGACGAAGCTTTCTTT | CAIRQGQGAADEAFF
TRBJ1-1 | TRBD1 | TRBV15 | - | TGTGCCACCAGCAGGGAGGGACAGGGAAACACTGAAGCTTTCTTT | CATSREGQGNTEAFF
TRBJ2-5 | TRBD1 | TRBV28 | many | TGTGCCAGCACACAGGGGAACCAAGAGACCCAGTACTTC | CASTQGNQETQYF
TRBJ2-5 | - | TRBV7-2 | many | TGTGCCAGCAGCTTATTGGTCGAAGAGACCCAGTACTTC | CASSLLVEETQYF
TRBJ1-5 | - | TRBV20-1 | - | TGCAGTGCAGAACGGGGGAATCAGCCCCAGCATTTT | CSAERGNQPQHF
TRBJ2-5 | - | TRBV20-1 | - | TGCAGTGCTAGGACTACGCCTCAAGAGACCCAGTACTTC | CSARTTPQETQYF
TRBJ1-1 | TRBD1 | TRBV29-1 | many | TGCAGCGTGGGACAGGCCCTCTTGAACACTGAAGCTTTCTTT | CSVGQALLNTEAFF
TRBJ1-5 | TRBD1 | TRBV12-3/TRBV12-4 | few | TGTGCCAGCAGCAGGACAGGGACCTCGGTAAATCAGCCCCAGCATTTT | CASSRTGTSVNQPQHF
TRBJ2-3 | - | TRBV25-1 | few | TGTGCCAGCAGCCCTGGGGTTTCAGGTACAGATACGCAGTATTTT | CASSPGVSGTDTQYF
TRBJ1-4 | - | TRBV19 | few | TGTGCCAGTAGTATGGGCGGGGCCCAGGAAAAACTGTTTTTT | CASSMGGAQEKLFF
TRBJ2-7 | TRBD1 | TRBV7-2 | - | TGTGCCAGCAGCTTCCCAAACCGACAGGGCTCCTACGAGCAGTACTTC | CASSFPNRQGSYEQYF
TRBJ1-2 | TRBD1 | TRBV6-1 | - | TGTGCCAGCAATAGAGGGGGCGCAGACTATGGCTACACCTTC | CASNRGGADYGYTF
TRBJ2-7 | - | TRBV7-9 | - | TGTGCCAGCAGCTTTCGGAGCGATACCTACGAGCAGTACTTC | CASSFRSDTYEQYF
TRBJ2-2 | - | TRBV19 | few | TGTGCCAGTAGTATAACCACCACTAGCCCCAACACCGGGGAGCTGTTTTTT | CASSITTTSPNTGELFF
TRBJ2-5 | TRBD2 | TRBV30 | many | TGTGCCTGGCAGCGGGGGCAAGAGACCCAGTACTTC | CAWQRGQETQYF
TRBJ1-2 | - | TRBV20-1 | many | TGCAGTGTGAGAACGGGGGGCGGTTCTAACTATGGCTACACCTTC | CSVRTGGGSNYGYTF
TRBJ2-7 | TRBD2 | TRBV7-8 | many | TGTGCCAGCAGCTTATGGTATCTAGCGGGAGATAACGAGCAGTACTTC | CASSLWYLAGDNEQYF
TRBJ2-5 | - | TRBV3-1 | many | TGTGCCAGCAGCCTCTCAACGGAGGAGACCCAGTACTTC | CASSLSTEETQYF
TRBJ2-7 | TRBD2 | TRBV9 | once | TGTGCCAGCAGTAAGGAAGTGGGACTAGTGGGAGACTACTACGAGCAGTACTTC | CASSKEVGLVGDYYEQYF
TRBJ1-5 | - | TRBV6-1 | few | TGTGCCAGCAGTCTACAACTCGATCAGCCCCAGCATTTT | CASSLQLDQPQHF
TRBJ2-5 | - | TRBV5-5 | - | TGTGCCAGCAGCTTGATCGACACCGTCCGGGAGACCCAGTACTTC | CASSLIDTVRETQYF